What follows are 2 T cell receptor beta chains derived from one specimen sequenced in a study of T cell responses to AZD1222 COVID-19 vaccine. TCRdb keeps only in-frame clones here, not all; method: immunoSEQ multiplex PCR. Of roughly 120,000 clones detected, around 85% appear once; the ten largest clones hold about 8.5%. The sequencing here drew on peripheral blood, taken on day 0 of AZD1222 vaccination. The origin of the receptors is an adult in good health.

The gene calls are TRBV5-1 and TRBJ1-1; a weak D match, TRBD1 (5 bases). V lost 0 bases and J 3 bases, leaving 9 bases between the germline ends. CDR1 is SGHRS, CDR2 YFSETQ, per germline. The CDR3 runs 14 residues. The CDR3 region has the DNA TGCGCCAGCAGCTTGGACAGGTTATACACTGAAGCTTTCTTT. It encodes CASSLDRLYTEAFF. The whole variable domain, filled in from reference TRBV5-1 and TRBJ1-1, reads KAGVTQTPRYLIKTRGQQVTLSCSPISGHRSVSWYQQTPGQGLQFLFEYFSETQRNKGNFPGRFSGRQFSNSRSEMNVSTLELGDSALYLCASSLDRLYTEAFFGQGTRLTVV.

The chain links TRBV4-2 to TRBJ2-3, with D possibly TRBD2 on 6 matching bases. CDR1 is LGHNA, CDR2 YNFKEQ, per germline. The ends were cut back, 1 base at V and 6 bases at J, with 14 bases in the middle. The CDR3 loop spans 15 amino acids. Here the CDR3 DNA reads TGTGCCAGCAGCCAAGTTGGCGGGGCGCCGGATACGCAGTATTTT. Translating gives CASSQVGGAPDTQYF.